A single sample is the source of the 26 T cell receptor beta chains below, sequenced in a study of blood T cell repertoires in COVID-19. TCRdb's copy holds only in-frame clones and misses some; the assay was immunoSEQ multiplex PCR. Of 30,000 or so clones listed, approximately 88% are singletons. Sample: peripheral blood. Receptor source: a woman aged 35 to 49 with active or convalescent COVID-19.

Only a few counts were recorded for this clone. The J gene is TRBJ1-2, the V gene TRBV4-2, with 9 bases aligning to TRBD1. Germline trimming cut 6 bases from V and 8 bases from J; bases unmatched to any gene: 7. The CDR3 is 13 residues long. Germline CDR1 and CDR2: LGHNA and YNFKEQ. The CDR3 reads CASRTQGARGYTF. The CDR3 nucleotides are TGTGCCAGCAGAACACAGGGGGCTCGGGGCTACACCTTC.

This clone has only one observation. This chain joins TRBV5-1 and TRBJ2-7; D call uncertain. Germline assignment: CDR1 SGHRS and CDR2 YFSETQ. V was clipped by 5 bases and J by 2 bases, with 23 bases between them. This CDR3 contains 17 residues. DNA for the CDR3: TGCGCCAGCAGAAGGATCTCGACCCGAGGCCTTACCTACGAGCAGTACTTC. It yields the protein CASRRISTRGLTYEQYF. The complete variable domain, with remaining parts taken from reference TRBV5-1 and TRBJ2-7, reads KAGVTQTPRYLIKTRGQQVTLSCSPISGHRSVSWYQQTPGQGLQFLFEYFSETQRNKGNFPGRFSGRQFSNSRSEMNVSTLELGDSALYLCASRRISTRGLTYEQYFGPGTRLTVT.

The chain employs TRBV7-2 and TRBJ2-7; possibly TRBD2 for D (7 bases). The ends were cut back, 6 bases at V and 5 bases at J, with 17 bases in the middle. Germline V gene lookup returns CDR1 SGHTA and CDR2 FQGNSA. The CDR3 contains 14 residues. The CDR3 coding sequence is TGTGCCAGCAGACAGGGAGGGTCGCTCCACGAGCAGTACTTC. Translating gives CASRQGGSLHEQYF.

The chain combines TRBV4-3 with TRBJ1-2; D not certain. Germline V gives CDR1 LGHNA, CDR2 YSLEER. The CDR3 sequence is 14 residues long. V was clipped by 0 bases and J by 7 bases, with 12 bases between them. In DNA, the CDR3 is TGCGCCAGCAGCCAAGAGGGTCGAGGGTTTGGCTACACCTTC. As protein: CASSQEGRGFGYTF.

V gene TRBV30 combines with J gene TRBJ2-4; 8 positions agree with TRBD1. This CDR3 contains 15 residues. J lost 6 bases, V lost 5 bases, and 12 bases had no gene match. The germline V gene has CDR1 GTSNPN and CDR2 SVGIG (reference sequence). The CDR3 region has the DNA TGTGCCTGGGACCCAGGACAGGGTTTGGGAAACATTCAGTACTTC. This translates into CAWDPGQGLGNIQYF.

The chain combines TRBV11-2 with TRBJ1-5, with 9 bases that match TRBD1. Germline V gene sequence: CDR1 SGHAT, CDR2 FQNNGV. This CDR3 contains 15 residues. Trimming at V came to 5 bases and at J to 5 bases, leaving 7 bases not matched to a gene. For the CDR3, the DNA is TGTGCCAGCAGCCCAGGGACAGGGCCATATCAGCCCCAGCATTTT. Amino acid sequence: CASSPGTGPYQPQHF.

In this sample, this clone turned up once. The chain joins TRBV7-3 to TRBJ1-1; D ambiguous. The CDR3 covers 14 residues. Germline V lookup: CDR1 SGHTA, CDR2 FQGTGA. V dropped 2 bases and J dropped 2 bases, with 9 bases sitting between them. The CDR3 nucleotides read TGTGCCAGCAGCTTACACCCAGGTAACACTGAAGCTTTCTTT. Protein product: CASSLHPGNTEAFF.

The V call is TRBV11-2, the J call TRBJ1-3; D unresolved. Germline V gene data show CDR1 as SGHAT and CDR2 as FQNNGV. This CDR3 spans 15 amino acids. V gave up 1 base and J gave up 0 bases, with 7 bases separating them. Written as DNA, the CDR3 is TGTGCCAGCAGCTTAGGGCCGATCTCTGGAAACACCATATATTTT. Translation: CASSLGPISGNTIYF.

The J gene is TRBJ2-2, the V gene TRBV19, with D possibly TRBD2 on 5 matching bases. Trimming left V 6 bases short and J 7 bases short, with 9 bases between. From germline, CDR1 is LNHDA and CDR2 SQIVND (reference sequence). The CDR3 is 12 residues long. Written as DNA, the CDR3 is TGTGCCAGTAGACTAGAGAGCGGGGAGCTGTTTTTT. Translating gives CASRLESGELFF.

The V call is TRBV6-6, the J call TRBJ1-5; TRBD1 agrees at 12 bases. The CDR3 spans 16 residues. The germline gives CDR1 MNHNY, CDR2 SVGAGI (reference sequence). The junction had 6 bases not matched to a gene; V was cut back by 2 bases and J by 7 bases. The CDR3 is CASSYGTGGAGQPQHF. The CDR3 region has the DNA TGTGCCAGCAGTTACGGGACAGGGGGCGCAGGACAGCCCCAGCATTTT.

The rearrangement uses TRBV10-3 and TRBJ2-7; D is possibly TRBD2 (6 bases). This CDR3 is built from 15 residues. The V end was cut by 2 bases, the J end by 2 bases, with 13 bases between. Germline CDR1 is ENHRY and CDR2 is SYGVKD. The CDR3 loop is CAISEGLSGTYEQYF. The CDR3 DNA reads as TGTGCCATCAGTGAGGGCCTTAGCGGCACCTACGAGCAGTACTTC.

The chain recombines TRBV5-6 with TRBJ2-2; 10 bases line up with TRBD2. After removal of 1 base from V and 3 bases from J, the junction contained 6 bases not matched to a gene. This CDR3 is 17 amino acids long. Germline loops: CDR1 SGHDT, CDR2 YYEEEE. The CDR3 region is CASSLPGTSAHTGELFF. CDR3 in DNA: TGTGCCAGCAGCTTGCCTGGGACTAGCGCTCACACCGGGGAGCTGTTTTTT.

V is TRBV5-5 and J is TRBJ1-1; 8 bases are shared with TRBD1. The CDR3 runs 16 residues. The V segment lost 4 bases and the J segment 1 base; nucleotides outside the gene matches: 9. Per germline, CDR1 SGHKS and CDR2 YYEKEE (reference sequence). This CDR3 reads CASSKKPQGGNTEAFF. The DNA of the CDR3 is TGTGCCAGCAGCAAGAAACCACAGGGGGGGAACACTGAAGCTTTCTTT.

CDR3 region: CASSYSATEAFF. The CDR3 nucleotides read TGTGCCAGCAGTTATAGTGCAACTGAAGCTTTCTTT. The rearrangement joins TRBV6-5 to TRBJ1-1; no reliable D call. The CDR3 totals 12 residues. CDR1 MNHEY and CDR2 SVGAGI come from the germline V gene. The V end was cut by 3 bases, the J end by 5 bases, with 7 bases between.

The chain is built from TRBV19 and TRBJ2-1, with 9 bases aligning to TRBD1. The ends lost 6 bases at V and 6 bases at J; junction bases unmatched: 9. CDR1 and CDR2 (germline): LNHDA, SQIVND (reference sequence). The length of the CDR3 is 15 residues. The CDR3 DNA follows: TGTGCCAGTAGGCTCCGGGACAGGGACTCCAATGAGCAGTTCTTC. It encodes CASRLRDRDSNEQFF.

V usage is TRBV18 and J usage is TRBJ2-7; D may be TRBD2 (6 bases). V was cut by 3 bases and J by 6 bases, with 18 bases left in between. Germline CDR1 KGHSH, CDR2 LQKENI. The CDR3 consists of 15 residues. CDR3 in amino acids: CASSPGGGVLGEQYF. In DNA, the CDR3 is TGTGCCAGCTCACCCGGCGGAGGGGTCTTGGGCGAGCAGTACTTC.

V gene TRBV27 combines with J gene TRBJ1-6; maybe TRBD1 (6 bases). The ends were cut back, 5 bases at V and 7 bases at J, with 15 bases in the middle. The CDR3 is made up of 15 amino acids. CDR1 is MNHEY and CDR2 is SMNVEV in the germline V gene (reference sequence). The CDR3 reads CASSPSHRENSPLHF. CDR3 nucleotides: TGTGCCAGCAGTCCCAGTCACAGGGAGAATTCACCCCTCCACTTT.

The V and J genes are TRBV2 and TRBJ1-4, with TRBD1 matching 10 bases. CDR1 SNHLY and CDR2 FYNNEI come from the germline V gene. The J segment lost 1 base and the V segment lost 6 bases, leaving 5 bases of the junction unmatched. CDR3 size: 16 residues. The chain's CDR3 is CASRDRGGGTNEKLFF. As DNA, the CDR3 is TGTGCCAGCAGGGACAGGGGGGGAGGAACTAATGAAAAACTGTTTTTT.

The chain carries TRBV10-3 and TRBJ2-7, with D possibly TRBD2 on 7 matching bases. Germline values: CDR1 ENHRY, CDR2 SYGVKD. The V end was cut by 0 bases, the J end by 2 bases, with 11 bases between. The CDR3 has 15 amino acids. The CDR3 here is CAISESGGPPYEQYF. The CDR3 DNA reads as TGTGCCATCAGTGAGTCCGGGGGGCCGCCCTACGAGCAGTACTTC.

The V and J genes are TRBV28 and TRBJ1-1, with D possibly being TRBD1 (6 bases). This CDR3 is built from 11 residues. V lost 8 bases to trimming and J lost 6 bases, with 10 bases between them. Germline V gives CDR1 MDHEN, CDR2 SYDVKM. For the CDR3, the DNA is TGTGCCAGCTGGGACATTTCTGAAGCTTTCTTT. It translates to CASWDISEAFF.

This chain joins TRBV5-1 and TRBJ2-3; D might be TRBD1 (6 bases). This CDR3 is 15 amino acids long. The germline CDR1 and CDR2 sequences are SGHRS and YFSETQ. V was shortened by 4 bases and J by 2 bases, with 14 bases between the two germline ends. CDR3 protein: CASSDDRITTDTQYF. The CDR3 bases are TGCGCCAGCAGCGATGACAGGATTACCACAGATACGCAGTATTTT.

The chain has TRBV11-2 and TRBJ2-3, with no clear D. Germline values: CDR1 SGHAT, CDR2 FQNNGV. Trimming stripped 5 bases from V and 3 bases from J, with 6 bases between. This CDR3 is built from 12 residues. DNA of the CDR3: TGTGCCAGCAGCCCGTCGACAGATACGCAGTATTTT. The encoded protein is CASSPSTDTQYF.

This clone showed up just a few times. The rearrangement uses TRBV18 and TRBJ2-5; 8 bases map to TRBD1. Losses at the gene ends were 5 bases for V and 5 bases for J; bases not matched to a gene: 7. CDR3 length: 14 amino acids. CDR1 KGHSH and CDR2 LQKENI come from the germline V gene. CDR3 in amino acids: CASSGYRGTETQYF. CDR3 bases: TGTGCCAGCTCAGGTTACAGGGGGACGGAGACCCAGTACTTC.

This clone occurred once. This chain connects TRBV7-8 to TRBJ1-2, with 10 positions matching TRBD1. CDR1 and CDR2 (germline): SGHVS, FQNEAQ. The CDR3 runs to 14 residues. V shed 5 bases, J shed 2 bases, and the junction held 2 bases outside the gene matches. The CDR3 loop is CASSKDRGNYGYTF. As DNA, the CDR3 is TGTGCCAGCAGCAAGGACAGGGGGAACTATGGCTACACCTTC.

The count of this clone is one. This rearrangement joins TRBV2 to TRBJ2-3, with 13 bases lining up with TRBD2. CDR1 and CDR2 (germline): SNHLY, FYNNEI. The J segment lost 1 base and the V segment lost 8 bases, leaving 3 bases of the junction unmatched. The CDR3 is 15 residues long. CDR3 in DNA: TGTGCCAGCCGTACTAGCGGGGGGGGCACAGATACGCAGTATTTT. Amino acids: CASRTSGGGTDTQYF.

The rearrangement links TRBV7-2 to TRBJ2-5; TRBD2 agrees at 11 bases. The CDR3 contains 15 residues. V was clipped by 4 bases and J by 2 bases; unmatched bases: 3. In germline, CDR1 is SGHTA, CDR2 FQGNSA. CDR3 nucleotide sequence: TGTGCCAGCAGCTCCCTAGCGGGGGGTCAAGAGACCCAGTACTTC. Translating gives CASSSLAGGQETQYF.